These 25 T cell receptor beta chains were sequenced from one sample in a study of shared clonotypes between healthy human individuals. Method: immunoSEQ multiplex PCR; TCRdb's copy keeps in-frame clones and lacks some. The sample shows over a million clones, 75% to 80% of them seen only once. Sample: memory CD4+ T cells from PBMCs. Documented subset: CD45RA-negative fraction. The origin of the receptors is a man younger than 35 in good health. Some clones in this sample may be carry-over from other donors' samples.

The chain uses TRBV18 and TRBJ2-1, with 7 bases matching TRBD1. The V segment lost 2 bases and the J segment 6 bases; nucleotides outside the gene matches: 10. The CDR3 covers 16 residues. Germline V gene sequence: CDR1 KGHSH, CDR2 LQKENI. The CDR3 reads CASSPKGDRAGNEQFF. For the CDR3, the DNA is TGTGCCAGCTCACCAAAGGGTGACAGGGCAGGCAATGAGCAGTTCTTC.

CDR3 bases: TGTGCCAGCAGTTTAATGGCGGCAGGGTCTCGGGAGACCCAGTACTTC. Amino acid sequence: CASSLMAAGSRETQYF. This chain links TRBV27 with TRBJ2-5, with a tentative D call TRBD1 (5 bases). The CDR3 runs 16 residues. Between the trimmed V and J ends, which lost 2 bases and 5 bases, there was a span of 18 bases. Germline V CDR1 and CDR2: MNHEY, SMNVEV (reference sequence).

V and J are TRBV7-2 and TRBJ2-7; 9 bases are shared with TRBD2. Per the germline V gene, CDR1 is SGHTA and CDR2 is FQGNSA. The CDR3 extends over 15 amino acids. V was pared by 2 bases and J by 6 bases, with 8 bases of the junction left unmatched. The CDR3 bases are TGTGCCAGCAGCTTATGGACTAGCGCGGGTGGCGAGCAGTACTTC. It translates to CASSLWTSAGGEQYF. Combining the CDR3 with reference TRBV7-2 and TRBJ2-7 gives the whole variable domain GAGVSQSPSNKVTEKGKDVELRCDPISGHTALYWYRQSLGQGLEFLIYFQGNSAPDKSGLPSDRFSAERTGGSVSTLTIQRTQQEDSAVYLCASSLWTSAGGEQYFGPGTRLTVT.

This chain connects TRBV6-1 to TRBJ1-4; TRBD1 is a possible D gene (6 bases). CDR3 length: 16 amino acids. Germline CDR1 MNHNS, CDR2 SASEGT. V shed 2 bases and J shed 3 bases, with 13 bases lying between them. The CDR3 DNA follows: TGTGCCAGCAGTGAACGTGGGGGCCCCGCTAATGAAAAACTGTTTTTT. Its translation is CASSERGGPANEKLFF.

V usage is TRBV5-1 and J usage is TRBJ2-1; unclear D gene. The germline CDR1 and CDR2 sequences are SGHRS and YFSETQ. The CDR3 sequence is 14 residues long. Trimming removed 0 bases at V and 10 bases at J, with 14 bases between. CDR3 residues: CASSLEGRAAEQFF. The CDR3 nucleotides read TGCGCCAGCAGCTTGGAAGGTAGGGCAGCAGAGCAGTTCTTC. Combining the CDR3 with reference TRBV5-1 and TRBJ2-1 gives the whole variable domain KAGVTQTPRYLIKTRGQQVTLSCSPISGHRSVSWYQQTPGQGLQFLFEYFSETQRNKGNFPGRFSGRQFSNSRSEMNVSTLELGDSALYLCASSLEGRAAEQFFGPGTRLTVL.

The sample holds a few counts of this clone. The chain recombines TRBV4-3 with TRBJ2-1; D may be TRBD1 or TRBD2 (5 bases each). In germline, CDR1 is LGHNA, CDR2 YSLEER. V was trimmed by 2 bases and J by 9 bases, leaving 14 bases between them. This CDR3 comprises 14 residues. CDR3 in DNA: TGCGCCAGCAGCCAATCCCCGCTAGGGACTGAGCAGTTCTTC. Translation: CASSQSPLGTEQFF.

The CDR3 region has the DNA TGTGCCAGCAGCTCCTCCGGACTAGCGGGAGGCACAGATACGCAGTATTTT. Amino acids: CASSSSGLAGGTDTQYF. The V gene is TRBV7-2, the J gene TRBJ2-3; TRBD2 matches 13 bases. The CDR3 covers 17 residues. CDR1 SGHTA and CDR2 FQGNSA come from the germline V gene. The junction had 5 bases not matched to a gene; V was cut back by 4 bases and J by 1 base. Based on the CDR3 plus reference TRBV7-2 and TRBJ2-3, the full variable domain is GAGVSQSPSNKVTEKGKDVELRCDPISGHTALYWYRQSLGQGLEFLIYFQGNSAPDKSGLPSDRFSAERTGGSVSTLTIQRTQQEDSAVYLCASSSSGLAGGTDTQYFGPGTRLTVL.

This clone was counted ten times or more. The chain couples TRBV14 to TRBJ2-5, with 7 bases lining up with TRBD1. The CDR3 extends over 14 amino acids. Trimming cost V 4 bases and J 4 bases; bases outside gene matches: 6. Germline CDR1 reads SGHDN; CDR2 reads FVKESK. CDR3 in amino acids: CASSPGQILETQYF. DNA of the CDR3: TGTGCCAGCAGCCCGGGACAGATATTAGAGACCCAGTACTTC.

In this sample, this clone turned up a few times. The genes are TRBV6-1 and TRBJ1-5, with D unclear. The CDR3 consists of 15 residues. Germline V gives CDR1 MNHNS, CDR2 SASEGT. The V end was cut by 5 bases, the J end by 4 bases, with 15 bases between. CDR3 loop: CASSPRIDANQPQHF. CDR3 bases: TGTGCCAGCAGTCCTCGGATCGATGCAAATCAGCCCCAGCATTTT.

The DNA for the CDR3 is TGTGCCAGCAGTGAAGCGGGCGCTCGGGGGGAGCAGTACTTC. It encodes CASSEAGARGEQYF. This rearrangement joins TRBV6-1 to TRBJ2-7; the D gene is possibly TRBD2 (6 bases). There are 14 residues in the CDR3. V was pared by 0 bases and J by 7 bases, with 13 bases between. Germline V CDR1 and CDR2: MNHNS, SASEGT.

The chain links TRBV27 to TRBJ1-5, with 9 bases identical to TRBD1. Germline CDR1 MNHEY, CDR2 SMNVEV (reference sequence). Trimming at V came to 2 bases and at J to 5 bases, leaving 4 bases not matched to a gene. The CDR3 spans 15 residues. The CDR3 loop reads CASSLTGGQDQPQHF. CDR3 bases: TGTGCCAGCAGTTTAACAGGGGGCCAAGATCAGCCCCAGCATTTT.

The rearrangement joins TRBV6-5 to TRBJ1-3; TRBD1 matches 7 bases. The CDR3 contains 16 residues. V lost 2 bases to trimming and J lost 2 bases; unmatched junction nucleotides: 6. Per the germline V gene, CDR1 is MNHEY and CDR2 is SVGAGI. The CDR3 loop reads CASSYRGQMAGNTIYF. The CDR3 bases are TGTGCCAGCAGTTACAGGGGACAGATGGCTGGAAACACCATATATTTT.

This chain connects TRBV5-1 to TRBJ1-1; D gene ambiguous. This CDR3 has 15 amino acids. The germline gives CDR1 SGHRS, CDR2 YFSETQ. V was pared by 0 bases and J by 4 bases, with 13 bases between. CDR3 DNA sequence: TGCGCCAGCAGCTTGGGGGGTGCAGGTATCACTGAAGCTTTCTTT. Translation: CASSLGGAGITEAFF.

The CDR3 region is CAWGSSAYEQYF. DNA for the CDR3: TGTGCCTGGGGCAGTTCAGCCTACGAGCAGTACTTC. The V call is TRBV30, the J call TRBJ2-7; no firm D call. Trimming cost V 5 bases and J 2 bases, with 10 bases left between them. The CDR3 has 12 amino acids. Germline V gives CDR1 GTSNPN, CDR2 SVGIG (reference sequence).

This clone was counted a few times. Being one base from a much bigger clone, this may be a read error. This same CDR3 is encoded by further DNA sequences in the sample. This chain links TRBV9 with TRBJ2-1, with D hard to call. From germline, CDR1 is SGDLS and CDR2 YYNGEE. The CDR3 spans 12 residues. Trimming removed 0 bases at V and 4 bases at J, with 2 bases between. DNA for the CDR3: TGTGCCAGCAGCGTAGGGTACAATGAGCAGTTCTTC. It translates to CASSVGYNEQFF.

The chain has TRBV2 and TRBJ1-2, with D perhaps TRBD1 (6 bases). Deletions cut 11 bases from V and 4 bases from J, with 14 bases between. This CDR3 has 12 residues. Germline loops: CDR1 SNHLY, CDR2 FYNNEI. Written as DNA, the CDR3 is TGTGCCGGGGGGGCCAGGAGCTATGGCTACACCTTC. As protein: CAGGARSYGYTF.

The chain combines TRBV7-6 with TRBJ2-7; 14 nucleotides match TRBD2. J was trimmed by 3 bases and V by 5 bases; bases with no gene match: 9. The CDR3 is 17 amino acids. The germline CDR1 and CDR2 sequences are SGHVS and FNYEAQ. The CDR3 sequence is CASSPVGLAGVGYEQYF. CDR3 sequence (DNA): TGTGCCAGCAGCCCGGTGGGACTAGCGGGAGTAGGCTACGAGCAGTACTTC. Full variable domain (missing parts from reference TRBV7-6 and TRBJ2-7): GAGVSQSPRYKVTKRGQDVALRCDPISGHVSLYWYRQALGQGPEFLTYFNYEAQQDKSGLPNDRFSAERPEGSISTLTIQRTEQRDSAMYRCASSPVGLAGVGYEQYFGPGTRLTVT.

This sequence joins TRBV25-1 and TRBJ2-3; D is unclear. The CDR3 extends over 13 amino acids. The germline V gene has CDR1 MGHDK and CDR2 SYGVNS. The V end lost 2 bases, the J end lost 0 bases, and 3 bases lay between the germline ends. The CDR3 DNA reads TGTGCCAGCAGTGAAGGGAGCACAGATACGCAGTATTTT. This encodes CASSEGSTDTQYF.

The V and J genes are TRBV14 and TRBJ2-3; possible D gene TRBD2, 5 bases. This CDR3 spans 15 amino acids. Germline V gives CDR1 SGHDN, CDR2 FVKESK. V was clipped by 8 bases and J by 8 bases, with 23 bases between them. In DNA form, the CDR3 reads TGTGCCAGCGGACCGAACGGGATGGCCGGGGTTACGCAGTATTTT. Amino acids: CASGPNGMAGVTQYF.

V usage is TRBV4-1 and J usage is TRBJ2-3, with D possibly TRBD2 on 7 matching bases. The V gene's germline CDR1 is MGHRA and CDR2 YSYEKL. This CDR3 comprises 18 residues. Trimming stripped 1 base from V and 5 bases from J, with 22 bases between. The CDR3: CASSQGGGGSGLVDTQYF. CDR3 bases: TGCGCCAGCAGCCAAGGGGGAGGGGGTAGCGGGTTGGTAGATACGCAGTATTTT.

This clone was seen only once. V and J are TRBV7-2 and TRBJ2-1; either TRBD1 or TRBD2 may fit D (5 bases each). Trimming left V 4 bases short and J 7 bases short, with 14 bases between. The CDR3 contains 14 residues. Germline lookup yields CDR1 SGHTA and CDR2 FQGNSA. CDR3 nucleotide sequence: TGTGCCAGCAGCTCCGGGACCCTAATAAATGAGCAGTTCTTC. This translates into CASSSGTLINEQFF.

The chain is built from TRBV6-7 and TRBJ2-7, with 10 bases identical to TRBD1. TRBV6-7 carries the ORF label, with uncertain function. The CDR3 is 21 residues long. J gave up 5 bases and V 7 bases, and 29 bases lay outside the gene matches. The CDR3 DNA sequence: TGTGCCAGCATCTCCCTCATCCGGGACAGGGGTAATACCTTCCCGGGCAACGAGCAGTACTTC. It is translated as CASISLIRDRGNTFPGNEQYF.

The V gene is TRBV27, the J gene TRBJ2-1, with TRBD2 matching over 10 bases. The germline gives CDR1 MNHEY, CDR2 SMNVEV (reference sequence). There are 12 residues in the CDR3. With 5 bases clipped from V and 15 bases from J, the junction kept 7 bases outside the gene matches. The CDR3 bases are TGTGCCAGCAGTCCCACTAGCGGGATGGGGTTCTTC. This encodes CASSPTSGMGFF.

The V gene is TRBV27, the J gene TRBJ1-2, with 7 nucleotides matching TRBD1. CDR3 length equals 15 residues. Trimming cost V 2 bases and J 5 bases; bases outside gene matches: 8. CDR1 and CDR2 from the germline V gene are MNHEY and SMNVEV (reference sequence). CDR3 nucleotide sequence: TGTGCCAGCAGTTTAAAGGCAGGGGGGAAGTATGGCTACACCTTC. This gives the protein CASSLKAGGKYGYTF.

This chain connects TRBV2 to TRBJ1-6; D perhaps matches TRBD1 (5 bases). The germline gives CDR1 SNHLY, CDR2 FYNNEI. V lost 6 bases to trimming and J lost 7 bases, with 13 bases between them. This CDR3 comprises 14 residues. The CDR3 loop reads CASRGTGTNSPLHF. DNA for the CDR3: TGTGCCAGCAGGGGGACTGGGACGAATTCACCCCTCCACTTT.